What follows is one TCR beta chain and its context. Its antigen is not identified. This record comes from a study of cytotoxic CD8 clonotypes in ibrutinib-treated CLL. Study-level results: Different sampling times were used for sustained-remission and progressing patients. Public clonotypes occurred uncommonly; on treatment, they contracted or remained stable. Baseline clonality was higher than in age-matched healthy donors and moved in step with circulating CD8+ T-cell counts.

Sequencing used immunoSEQ multiplex PCR; TCRdb keeps in-frame clones, though not all of them. The sample contains almost 250,000 clones, roughly 70% of which appear only once. The V end lost 4 bases, the J end lost 8 bases, and 23 bases lay between the germline ends. The CDR3 length is 17 residues. Germline assignment: CDR1 SGHAT and CDR2 FQNNGV. The rearrangement links TRBV11-2 to TRBJ1-4; maybe TRBD1 (6 bases). The source is a human donor with chronic lymphocytic leukemia. Sample: PBMCs, taken after 24 months of ibrutinib treatment. The CDR3 DNA is TGTGCCAGCAGCTCAAGCGACGGAGGGGGATTCTGGGAAAAACTGTTTTTT. This sequence encodes CASSSSDGGGFWEKLFF.